The rows below give T cell receptor beta chains drawn from one sample of a study of naive and memory T cell subsets. TCRdb passed the UMI-ligation and nested PCR reads through MiXCR, listing each CDR3 protein once. The data contain about 80,000 distinct CDR3 sequences, less than 15% of them singletons. The sequencing sample was made of central memory CD4+ T cells from blood. These receptors were obtained from a human donor in good health. Each CDR3 is given with its conserved first and last residue. The D gene is left open where the match is weak. Where a row states a size, it is once, few, many or the class of an expanded clone; other rows omit it.

J gene: TRBJ1-1
V gene: TRBV6-2/TRBV6-3
clone size: .
D gene: .
CDR3 protein: CASSHRDTEAFF
CDR3 DNA: TGTGCCAGCAGCCACAGGGACACTGAAGCTTTCTTT

J gene: TRBJ1-2
V gene: TRBV27
clone size: many
D gene: TRBD1
CDR3 protein: CASRRQGSYGYTF
CDR3 DNA: TGTGCCAGCCGCCGACAGGGAAGCTATGGCTACACCTTC

J gene: TRBJ1-5
V gene: TRBV6-6
clone size: .
D gene: TRBD1
CDR3 protein: CASSGDRGGEAGNQPQHF
CDR3 DNA: TGTGCCAGCAGTGGGGACAGGGGGGGCGAGGCTGGCAATCAGCCCCAGCATTTT

J gene: TRBJ2-3
V gene: TRBV19
clone size: few
D gene: .
CDR3 protein: CASPEAVGTDTQYF
CDR3 DNA: TGTGCCAGCCCCGAGGCGGTCGGCACAGATACGCAGTATTTT

J gene: TRBJ2-1
V gene: TRBV7-2
clone size: .
D gene: .
CDR3 protein: CASSRDLYNEQFF
CDR3 DNA: TGTGCCAGCAGCCGAGACCTGTACAATGAGCAGTTCTTC

J gene: TRBJ2-1
V gene: TRBV6-8
clone size: .
D gene: .
CDR3 protein: CASSFGRWGHEQFF
CDR3 DNA: TGTGCCAGCAGTTTCGGCCGATGGGGGCATGAGCAGTTCTTC

J gene: TRBJ1-5
V gene: TRBV6-4
clone size: .
D gene: .
CDR3 protein: CASSRLGTENQPQHF
CDR3 DNA: TGTGCCAGCAGTCGACTCGGGACGGAGAATCAGCCCCAGCATTTT

J gene: TRBJ2-1
V gene: TRBV7-2
clone size: .
D gene: TRBD2
CDR3 protein: CASSFQRGYNEQFF
CDR3 DNA: TGTGCCAGCAGCTTCCAGCGGGGGTACAATGAGCAGTTCTTC

J gene: TRBJ2-7
V gene: TRBV7-9
clone size: .
D gene: .
CDR3 protein: CASSPSGDEQYF
CDR3 DNA: TGTGCCAGCAGCCCGTCCGGGGACGAGCAGTACTTC

J gene: TRBJ2-7
V gene: TRBV7-2
clone size: many
D gene: TRBD1
CDR3 protein: CASSLSFSLRDRPYEQYF
CDR3 DNA: TGTGCCAGCAGCTTAAGTTTTTCCCTGCGGGACAGGCCCTACGAGCAGTACTTC

J gene: TRBJ1-3
V gene: TRBV7-2
clone size: .
D gene: .
CDR3 protein: CASSLARGGSGNTIYF
CDR3 DNA: TGTGCCAGCAGTTTAGCTCGGGGTGGCTCTGGAAACACCATATATTTT

J gene: TRBJ2-7
V gene: TRBV10-3
clone size: few
D gene: .
CDR3 protein: CAISVVGGGSSYEQYF
CDR3 DNA: TGTGCCATCAGTGTGGTGGGGGGCGGGAGCTCCTACGAGCAGTACTTC

J gene: TRBJ2-1
V gene: TRBV12-3/TRBV12-4
clone size: few
D gene: .
CDR3 protein: CASKPSGVLRNEQFF
CDR3 DNA: TGTGCCAGCAAACCGTCGGGGGTGCTAAGGAATGAGCAGTTCTTC

J gene: TRBJ2-2
V gene: TRBV7-3
clone size: many
D gene: TRBD2
CDR3 protein: CASSLTGLAGTTGELFF
CDR3 DNA: TGTGCCAGCAGCTTAACAGGACTAGCGGGAACCACCGGGGAGCTGTTTTTT

J gene: TRBJ2-3
V gene: TRBV7-2
clone size: many
D gene: TRBD2
CDR3 protein: CASSLSGRHRTGTDTQYF
CDR3 DNA: TGTGCCAGCAGCCTTAGCGGGAGGCACCGGACTGGCACAGATACGCAGTATTTT

J gene: TRBJ2-1
V gene: TRBV18
clone size: .
D gene: TRBD2
CDR3 protein: CASSPPSSGRGNEQFF
CDR3 DNA: TGTGCCAGCTCACCACCAAGTAGCGGGAGAGGCAATGAGCAGTTCTTC

J gene: TRBJ2-7
V gene: TRBV29-1
clone size: .
D gene: TRBD1
CDR3 protein: CSVSQSGTGDQQYF
CDR3 DNA: TGCAGCGTTTCCCAGTCCGGGACAGGGGATCAACAGTACTTC

J gene: TRBJ2-5
V gene: TRBV12-3/TRBV12-4
clone size: .
D gene: TRBD2
CDR3 protein: CASSFRLAGLASNQETQYF
CDR3 DNA: TGTGCCAGCAGTTTCCGCCTAGCGGGGCTAGCGAGTAACCAAGAGACCCAGTACTTC

J gene: TRBJ2-7
V gene: TRBV20-1
clone size: .
D gene: .
CDR3 protein: CSARDPAGVGYEQYF
CDR3 DNA: TGCAGTGCTAGGGACCCAGCAGGGGTAGGCTACGAGCAGTACTTC

J gene: TRBJ1-5
V gene: TRBV24-1
clone size: many
D gene: .
CDR3 protein: CATSDVGNQPQHF
CDR3 DNA: TGTGCCACCAGTGATGTCGGAAATCAGCCCCAGCATTTT

J gene: TRBJ2-7
V gene: TRBV20-1
clone size: many
D gene: TRBD1
CDR3 protein: CSATRQGSAYEQYF
CDR3 DNA: TGCAGTGCTACAAGACAGGGAAGCGCCTACGAGCAGTACTTC

J gene: TRBJ1-2
V gene: TRBV7-2
clone size: few
D gene: .
CDR3 protein: CASSLAMGGYGYTF
CDR3 DNA: TGTGCCAGCAGCTTAGCTATGGGGGGCTATGGCTACACCTTC

J gene: TRBJ2-1
V gene: TRBV10-3
clone size: .
D gene: .
CDR3 protein: CAISTRDKSSYNEQFF
CDR3 DNA: TGTGCCATCAGCACCCGGGACAAGTCCTCCTACAATGAGCAGTTCTTC

J gene: TRBJ1-3
V gene: TRBV4-1
clone size: few
D gene: TRBD1
CDR3 protein: CASSFRTGESSGNTIYF
CDR3 DNA: TGCGCCAGCAGCTTTCGAACAGGGGAGAGCTCTGGAAACACCATATATTTT

J gene: TRBJ1-5
V gene: TRBV27
clone size: .
D gene: .
CDR3 protein: CASSLYSAHVYSNQPQHF
CDR3 DNA: TGTGCCAGCAGTTTATATTCCGCACACGTGTATAGCAATCAGCCCCAGCATTTT

J gene: TRBJ1-3
V gene: TRBV28
clone size: .
D gene: .
CDR3 protein: CASSSRQVYTIYF
CDR3 DNA: TGTGCCAGCAGTTCACGCCAGGTTTACACCATATATTTT

J gene: TRBJ2-3
V gene: TRBV20-1
clone size: many
D gene: TRBD2
CDR3 protein: CSARDPRLAGGDTQYF
CDR3 DNA: TGCAGTGCTAGAGATCCCAGGCTAGCGGGAGGAGATACGCAGTATTTT

J gene: TRBJ1-1
V gene: TRBV5-6
clone size: .
D gene: .
CDR3 protein: CASSLGEDTEAFF
CDR3 DNA: TGTGCCAGCAGCTTGGGGGAGGACACTGAAGCTTTCTTT

J gene: TRBJ2-7
V gene: TRBV7-2
clone size: .
D gene: .
CDR3 protein: CASSLVGSSYEQYF
CDR3 DNA: TGTGCCAGCAGCTTAGTGGGATCATCCTACGAGCAGTACTTC

J gene: TRBJ2-3
V gene: TRBV7-8
clone size: few
D gene: TRBD2
CDR3 protein: CASSRGLDDTDTQYF
CDR3 DNA: TGTGCCAGCAGCCGGGGACTAGACGACACAGATACGCAGTATTTT

J gene: TRBJ2-3
V gene: TRBV7-9
clone size: many
D gene: TRBD2
CDR3 protein: CASSPGLAFTDTQYF
CDR3 DNA: TGTGCCAGCAGCCCGGGACTAGCCTTCACAGATACGCAGTATTTT

J gene: TRBJ2-5
V gene: TRBV6-5
clone size: many
D gene: .
CDR3 protein: CASSYSLHGLRETQYF
CDR3 DNA: TGTGCCAGCAGTTACTCTTTACATGGATTGAGGGAGACCCAGTACTTC

J gene: TRBJ2-3
V gene: TRBV12-3/TRBV12-4
clone size: medium-sized
D gene: TRBD1
CDR3 protein: CASSFWKGAYTDTQYF
CDR3 DNA: TGTGCCAGCAGTTTTTGGAAGGGGGCCTATACAGATACGCAGTATTTT

J gene: TRBJ2-5
V gene: TRBV10-3
clone size: many
D gene: .
CDR3 protein: CAISGGVAETQYF
CDR3 DNA: TGTGCCATCAGTGGGGGGGTAGCGGAGACCCAGTACTTC

J gene: TRBJ2-3
V gene: TRBV5-1
clone size: many
D gene: .
CDR3 protein: CASRYTGSTDTQYF
CDR3 DNA: TGCGCCAGCAGGTATACGGGGAGCACAGATACGCAGTATTTT

J gene: TRBJ1-2
V gene: TRBV28
clone size: many
D gene: .
CDR3 protein: CASSLRWGGDGYTF
CDR3 DNA: TGTGCCAGCAGTTTGCGATGGGGGGGAGATGGCTACACCTTC